This T cell receptor beta chain was found in a study of regulatory T cells in long-lasting Graves disease. Germline V gene sequence: CDR1 MDHEN, CDR2 SYDVKM. CDR3 size: 15 residues. Between the trimmed V and J ends, which lost 5 bases and 5 bases, there was a span of 16 bases. This clonotype was detected many times. As yet, its antigen is unknown. Study-level results: Persistent disease samples used TRBV28, TRBJ1-2 and TRBJ2-5 preferentially.

Specified time point: newly diagnosed GD, antithyroid drugs for less than 3 months. PBMC RNA was the source of the TCR library. Both iRepertoire HTBI primers and Arm-PCR of CDR3 regions were used to build the TCR beta libraries. TCRdb reprocessed the multiplex PCR reads with MiXCR, giving one entry per CDR3 protein. The table lists 500,000 or so distinct CDR3 sequences, approximately 14% of them singletons. Another study also made use of these data, one on T cells in Graves' hyperthyroidism and ophthalmopathy.

The clonotype comes from a woman between 50 and 59 years old with Graves disease. The material sequenced was peripheral blood mononuclear cells (PBMCs), taken at new diagnosis, from a patient treated with antithyroid drugs. The chain joins TRBV28 to TRBJ2-1; no definite D call. DNA of the CDR3: TGTGCCAGCAGTCTCCGTGGGTTAGTACACAATGAGCAGTTCTTC. It yields the protein CASSLRGLVHNEQFF.